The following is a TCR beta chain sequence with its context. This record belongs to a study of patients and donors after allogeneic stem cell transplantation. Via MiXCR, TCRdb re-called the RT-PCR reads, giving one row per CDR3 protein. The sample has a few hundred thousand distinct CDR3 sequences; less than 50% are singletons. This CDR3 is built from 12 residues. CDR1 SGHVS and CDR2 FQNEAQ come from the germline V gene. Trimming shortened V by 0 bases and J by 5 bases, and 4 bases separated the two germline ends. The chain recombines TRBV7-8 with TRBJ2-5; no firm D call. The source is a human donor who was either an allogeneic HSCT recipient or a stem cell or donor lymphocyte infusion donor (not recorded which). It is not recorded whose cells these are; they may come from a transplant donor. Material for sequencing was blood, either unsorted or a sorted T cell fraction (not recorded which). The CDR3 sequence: CASSLADETQYF. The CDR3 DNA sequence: TGTGCCAGCAGCTTAGCTGACGAGACCCAGTACTTC.